What follows is one T cell receptor beta chain and its context. Its specificity is unknown. The CDR3 length is 15 residues. CDR1 SGHDN and CDR2 FVKESK come from the germline V gene. In triplicate, each CD8+ T cell subset was sorted at some 300,000 cells per replicate. This sample stems from a study of CXCR3-negative and CXCR3-positive naive CD8 T cells. Regarding the study as a whole: Freshly isolated PBMCs were used in most assays, given partial CXCR3 loss after freezing.

The authors made the TRB cDNA libraries by 5' RACE using UMI labels. TCRdb reprocessed the 5' RACE reads, with one entry per CDR3 protein and no DNA. The sample has some 61,000 distinct CDR3 sequences, and its top ten clones hold about 4.5%. Material: naive CXCR3- CD8+ T cells from blood. The subset: CD45RO-CCR7+CD27+CD95- naive CD8+ T cells lacking CXCR3 (TNR3-). The origin of this receptor is a human donor in good health. Some clones in this sample may be carry-over from other donors' samples. The V and J genes are TRBV14 and TRBJ2-1; as DNA is missing, the TRBD2 call by TCRdb cannot be tested. CDR3 loop: CASSQEGGIINEQFF.